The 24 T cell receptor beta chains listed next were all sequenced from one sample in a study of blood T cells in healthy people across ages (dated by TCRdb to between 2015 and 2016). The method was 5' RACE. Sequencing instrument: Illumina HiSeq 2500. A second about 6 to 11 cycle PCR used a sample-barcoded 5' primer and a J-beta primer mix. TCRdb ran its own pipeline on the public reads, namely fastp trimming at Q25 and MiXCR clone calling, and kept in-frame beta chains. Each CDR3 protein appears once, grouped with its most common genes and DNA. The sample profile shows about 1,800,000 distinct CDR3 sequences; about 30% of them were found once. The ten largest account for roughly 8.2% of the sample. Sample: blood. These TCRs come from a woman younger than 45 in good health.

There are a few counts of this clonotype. The CDR3 protein is CASSSGTDGGSEQYF. CDR3 coding DNA: TGTGCCAGCAGCTCCGGGACGGATGGGGGTTCCGAGCAGTACTTC. The J gene is TRBJ2-7, the V gene TRBV7-2; the D gene could be TRBD1 or TRBD2 (5 bases each). Trimming took 4 bases from V and 6 from J, leaving 19 bases between them. This CDR3 is 15 amino acids long. CDR1 is SGHTA and CDR2 is FQGNSA in the germline V gene.

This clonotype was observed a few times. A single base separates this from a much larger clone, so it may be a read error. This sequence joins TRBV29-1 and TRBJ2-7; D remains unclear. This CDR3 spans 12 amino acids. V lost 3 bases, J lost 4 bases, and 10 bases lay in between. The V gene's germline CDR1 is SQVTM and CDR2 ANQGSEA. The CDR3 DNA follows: TGCAGCGTTGAGAAAGACGGTTACGAGCAGTACTTC. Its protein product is CSVEKDGYEQYF.

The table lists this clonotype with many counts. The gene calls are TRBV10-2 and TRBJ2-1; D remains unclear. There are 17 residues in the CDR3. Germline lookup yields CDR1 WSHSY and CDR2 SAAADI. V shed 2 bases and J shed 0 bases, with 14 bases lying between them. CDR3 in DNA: TGCGCCAGCAGTGAGAGTCTCAGTAGTCGCTCCTACAATGAGCAGTTCTTC. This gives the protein CASSESLSSRSYNEQFF.

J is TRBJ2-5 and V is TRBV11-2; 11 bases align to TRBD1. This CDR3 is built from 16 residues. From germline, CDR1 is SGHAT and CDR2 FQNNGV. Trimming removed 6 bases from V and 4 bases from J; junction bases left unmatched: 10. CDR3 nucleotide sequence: TGTGCCAGCAGTCAGTTCCCCGGGACAGGGGGAGAGACCCAGTACTTC. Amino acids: CASSQFPGTGGETQYF.

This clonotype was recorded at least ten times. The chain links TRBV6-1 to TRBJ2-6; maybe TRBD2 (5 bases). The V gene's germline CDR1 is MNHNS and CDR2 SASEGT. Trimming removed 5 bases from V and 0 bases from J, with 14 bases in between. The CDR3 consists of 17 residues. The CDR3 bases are TGTGCCAGCAGTAGGACTGGCGGGTTCTCTGGGGCCAACGTCCTGACTTTC. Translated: CASSRTGGFSGANVLTF.

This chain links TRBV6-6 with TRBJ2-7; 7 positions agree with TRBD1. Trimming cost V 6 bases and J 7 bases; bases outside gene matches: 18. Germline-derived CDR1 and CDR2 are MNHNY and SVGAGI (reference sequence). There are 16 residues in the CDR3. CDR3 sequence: CASREGAQSSCNEQYF. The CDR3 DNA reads TGTGCCAGCAGAGAGGGGGCGCAAAGCTCCTGCAATGAGCAGTACTTC.

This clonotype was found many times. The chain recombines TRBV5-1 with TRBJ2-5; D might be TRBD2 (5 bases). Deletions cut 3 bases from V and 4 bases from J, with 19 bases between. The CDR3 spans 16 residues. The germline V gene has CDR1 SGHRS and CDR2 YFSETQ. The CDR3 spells CASSWESGPTRETQYF. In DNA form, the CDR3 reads TGCGCCAGCAGCTGGGAGTCCGGGCCCACCAGAGAGACCCAGTACTTC. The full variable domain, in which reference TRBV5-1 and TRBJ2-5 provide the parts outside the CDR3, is KAGVTQTPRYLIKTRGQQVTLSCSPISGHRSVSWYQQTPGQGLQFLFEYFSETQRNKGNFPGRFSGRQFSNSRSEMNVSTLELGDSALYLCASSWESGPTRETQYFGPGTRLLVL.

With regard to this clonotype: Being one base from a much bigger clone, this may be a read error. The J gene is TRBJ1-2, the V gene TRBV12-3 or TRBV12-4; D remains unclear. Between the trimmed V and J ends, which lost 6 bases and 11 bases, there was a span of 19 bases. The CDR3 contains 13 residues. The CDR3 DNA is TGTGCCAGCAGGACTGTGGCCCACCCAGATTACACCTTC. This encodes CASRTVAHPDYTF.

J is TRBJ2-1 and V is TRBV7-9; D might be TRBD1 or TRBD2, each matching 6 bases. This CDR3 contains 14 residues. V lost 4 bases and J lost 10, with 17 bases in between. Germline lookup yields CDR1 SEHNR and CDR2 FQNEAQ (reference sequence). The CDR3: CASSSQGGRYEQFF. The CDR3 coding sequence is TGTGCCAGCAGCTCACAGGGAGGAAGATACGAGCAGTTCTTC.

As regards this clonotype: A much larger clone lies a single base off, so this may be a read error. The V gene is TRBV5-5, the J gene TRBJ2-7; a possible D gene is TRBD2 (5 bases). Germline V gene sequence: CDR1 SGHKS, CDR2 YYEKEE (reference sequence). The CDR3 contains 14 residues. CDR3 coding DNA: TGTGCCAGCAGCTCCAAGAGAGGGATCTACGGGCAGTACTTC. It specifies CASSSKRGIYGQYF.

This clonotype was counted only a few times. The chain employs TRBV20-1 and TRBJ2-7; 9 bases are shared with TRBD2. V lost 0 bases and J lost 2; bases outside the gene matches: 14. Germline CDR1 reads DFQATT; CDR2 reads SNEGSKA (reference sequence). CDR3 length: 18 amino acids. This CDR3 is CSARDSIRAGGIPYEQYF. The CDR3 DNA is TGCAGTGCTAGAGACTCAATTCGGGCGGGGGGGATCCCCTACGAGCAGTACTTC.

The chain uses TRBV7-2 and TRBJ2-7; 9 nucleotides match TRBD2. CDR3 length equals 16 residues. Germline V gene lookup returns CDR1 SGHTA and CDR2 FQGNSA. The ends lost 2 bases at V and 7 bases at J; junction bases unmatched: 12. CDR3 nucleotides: TGTGCCAGCAGCTTATCCTCTAGCGGGGAGGTCTGGGAGCAGTACTTC. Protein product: CASSLSSSGEVWEQYF.

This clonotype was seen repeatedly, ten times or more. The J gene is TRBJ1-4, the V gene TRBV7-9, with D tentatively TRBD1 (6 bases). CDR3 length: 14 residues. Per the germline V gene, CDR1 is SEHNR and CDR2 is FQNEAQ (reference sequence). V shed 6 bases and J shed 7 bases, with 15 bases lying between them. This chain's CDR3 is CASSLRGAGEKLFF. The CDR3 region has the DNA TGTGCCAGCAGTTTACGGGGGGCAGGTGAAAAACTGTTTTTT. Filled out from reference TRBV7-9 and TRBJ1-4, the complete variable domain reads DTGVSQNPRHKITKRGQNVTFRCDPISEHNRLYWYRQTLGQGPEFLTYFQNEAQLEKSRLLSDRFSAERPKGSFSTLEIQRTEQGDSAMYLCASSLRGAGEKLFFGSGTQLSVL.

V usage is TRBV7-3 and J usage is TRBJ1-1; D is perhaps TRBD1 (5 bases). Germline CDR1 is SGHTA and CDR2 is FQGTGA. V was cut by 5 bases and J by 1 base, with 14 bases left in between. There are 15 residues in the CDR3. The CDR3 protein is CASSPDKGRNTEAFF. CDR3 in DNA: TGTGCCAGCAGCCCGGACAAGGGGCGGAACACTGAAGCTTTCTTT.

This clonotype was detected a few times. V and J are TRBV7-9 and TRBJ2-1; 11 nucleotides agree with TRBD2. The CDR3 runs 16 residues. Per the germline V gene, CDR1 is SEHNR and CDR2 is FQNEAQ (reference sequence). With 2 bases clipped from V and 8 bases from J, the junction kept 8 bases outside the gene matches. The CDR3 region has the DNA TGTGCCAGCAGCTTAATTATAGCGGGAGGGCCGTATGAGCAGTTCTTC. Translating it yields CASSLIIAGGPYEQFF.

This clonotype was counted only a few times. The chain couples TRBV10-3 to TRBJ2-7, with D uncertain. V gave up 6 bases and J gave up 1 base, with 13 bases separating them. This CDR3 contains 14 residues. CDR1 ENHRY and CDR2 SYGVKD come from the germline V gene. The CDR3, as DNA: TGTGCCATCAGCCACTCGACGGTGTCCTACGAGCAGTACTTC. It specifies CAISHSTVSYEQYF.

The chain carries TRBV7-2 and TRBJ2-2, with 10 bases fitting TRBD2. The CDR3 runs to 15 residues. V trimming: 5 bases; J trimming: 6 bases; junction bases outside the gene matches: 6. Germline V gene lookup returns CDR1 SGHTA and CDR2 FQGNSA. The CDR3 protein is CASSRAGGLPGELFF. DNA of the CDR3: TGTGCCAGCAGCCGAGCGGGAGGGCTCCCCGGGGAGCTGTTTTTT.

In nucleotides, the CDR3 is TGTGCCAGCAGTGAATTGGCAGGGTCGGACACTGAAGCTTTCTTT. Translated: CASSELAGSDTEAFF. The chain is built from TRBV6-1 and TRBJ1-1; a weak D match, TRBD1 (5 bases). Trimming cost V 2 bases and J 3 bases, with 13 bases left between them. The CDR3 is 15 residues long. Germline CDR1 is MNHNS and CDR2 is SASEGT.

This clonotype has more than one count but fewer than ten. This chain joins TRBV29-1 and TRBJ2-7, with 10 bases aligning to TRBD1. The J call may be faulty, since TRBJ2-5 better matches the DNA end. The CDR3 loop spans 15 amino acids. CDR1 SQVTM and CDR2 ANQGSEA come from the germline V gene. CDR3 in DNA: TGCAGCGTCGGAGGAGGGGACAGGGGTGTGGAGACCCAGTACTTC. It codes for CSVGGGDRGVETQYF.

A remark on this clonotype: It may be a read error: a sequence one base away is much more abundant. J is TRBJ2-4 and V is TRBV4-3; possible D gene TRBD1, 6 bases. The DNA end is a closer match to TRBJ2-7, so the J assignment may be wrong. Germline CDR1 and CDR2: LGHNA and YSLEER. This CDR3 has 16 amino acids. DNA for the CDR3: TGCGCCAGCAGCCAAGAATTGGACAGTGGATCCCTCGAGCAGTACTTC. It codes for CASSQELDSGSLEQYF.

In nucleotides, the CDR3 is TGTGCCAGCAGCTGGCGTGTGGGGTCCGGCTCCTACGAGCAGTACTTC. Translating gives CASSWRVGSGSYEQYF. The chain recombines TRBV11-2 with TRBJ2-7; no definite D call. The CDR3 is 16 amino acids. Germline V CDR1 and CDR2: SGHAT, FQNNGV. V was pared by 4 bases and J by 0 bases, with 16 bases between.

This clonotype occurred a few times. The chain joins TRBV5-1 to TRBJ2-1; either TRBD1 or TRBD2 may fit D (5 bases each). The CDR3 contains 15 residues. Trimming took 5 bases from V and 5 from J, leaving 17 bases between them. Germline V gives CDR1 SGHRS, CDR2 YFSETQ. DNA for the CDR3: TGCGCCAGCAGACCTCTGTGGGACCCCGACAATGAGCAGTTCTTC. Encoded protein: CASRPLWDPDNEQFF. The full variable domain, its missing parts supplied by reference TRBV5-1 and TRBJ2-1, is KAGVTQTPRYLIKTRGQQVTLSCSPISGHRSVSWYQQTPGQGLQFLFEYFSETQRNKGNFPGRFSGRQFSNSRSEMNVSTLELGDSALYLCASRPLWDPDNEQFFGPGTRLTVL.

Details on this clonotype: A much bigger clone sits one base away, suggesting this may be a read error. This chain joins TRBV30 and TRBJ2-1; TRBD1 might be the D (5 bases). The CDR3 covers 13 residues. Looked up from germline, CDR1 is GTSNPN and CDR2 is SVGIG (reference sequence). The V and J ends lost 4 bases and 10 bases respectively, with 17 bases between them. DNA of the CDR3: TGTGCCTGGAACCTAAACACAGGCTACGAGCAGTTCTTC. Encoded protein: CAWNLNTGYEQFF.

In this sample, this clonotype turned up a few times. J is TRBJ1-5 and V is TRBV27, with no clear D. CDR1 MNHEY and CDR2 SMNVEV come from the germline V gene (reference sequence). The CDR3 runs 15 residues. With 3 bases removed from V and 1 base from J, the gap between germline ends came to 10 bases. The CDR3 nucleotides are TGTGCCAGCAGTTTTAGCCGCCTAAGCAATCAGCCCCAGCATTTT. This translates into CASSFSRLSNQPQHF.